The text below deals with one TCR beta chain. What it binds is not known. This record belongs to a study of OX40 agonist ivuxolimab in advanced cancers. At the level of the study: Two cutaneous melanoma patients and one hepatocellular carcinoma patient, three in all, had partial responses.

The protocol was immunoSEQ multiplex PCR, while the TCRdb copy is restricted to in-frame clones and leaves out a portion. Of about 71,000 clones listed, 78% are singletons. CDR3 length: 15 amino acids. Study results and caveats: It was not determined which antigens were specifically recognized by the peripheral T cells that had undergone clonal expansion. CD8+ T cells showed, on average, more clonal expansion than CD4+ cells.

The receptor was derived from an adult with an advanced solid tumor such as melanoma, head and neck, liver or kidney cancer. The chain is built from TRBV21-1 and TRBJ1-4; the table calls TRBD1, which could not be checked here. TRBV21-1 is labeled a pseudogene. Sequencing was performed on CD4+ or CD8+ T cells sorted from blood, taken in a trial of the OX40 agonist ivuxolimab. As DNA, the CDR3 is TGTGCCAGCAGCAAAGCGCAGGGAACGTTTGAAAAACTGTTTTTT. Residues: CASSKAQGTFEKLFF.